This TCR beta chain was captured by sequencing in a study of T cells in tumors after PD-1 blockade (dated by TCRdb to the late 2010s). Broadly, across the study: Patients were excluded if they had prior checkpoint blockade, use of systemic immunosuppressants, or recent radiotherapy or other anti-cancer therapy within 4 weeks. Pembrolizumab 200 mg every 3 weeks or cemiplimab 350 mg every 2 weeks was administered to patients. Some patients also continued taking vismodegib 150 mg daily during anti-PD-1 treatment. On average, peripheral blood samples had some 100,000 TCR templates (range roughly 22,000-290,000) and 36,536 unique clonotypes. Paired single-cell RNA and TCR sequencing was performed on site-matched tumors from BCC or SCC patients before and after anti-PD-1 therapy. To compare blood and tumor clonotypes, bulk TCR sequencing was performed on nine to eleven peripheral blood samples from about five patients. Clinical response was assessed using RECIST version 1.1. Broad study findings and their caveats: The source of novel T cell clones was not identified and could include lymphoid organs or rare unexpanded clones within the tumor or its periphery. Approximately 38% of the TCR clonotypes from tumors also showed up in blood, and some novel exhausted tumor clones were present in pre-treatment blood, which suggests peripheral recruitment.

Deep TCRbeta sequencing was performed with the immunoSEQ platform. The paper's processing steps were these. Only productive rearrangements were exported from the immunoSEQ Analyzer for downstream analysis. T cell phenotypes were assigned to bulk TCRbeta clonotypes by matching the clonotypes to single-cell RNA+TCR-seq clones with the same TCRbeta sequence. Clone enrichment in tumor was calculated as tumor frequency divided by PBMC frequency from bulk TCR sequencing. GLIPH was used to group TCRs into specificity groups, clusters of distinct TCRs likely recognizing common antigens via shared CDR3 motifs. Sourced from immuneACCESS, this table was stored by TCRdb with only in-frame sequences that have V and J called. A share of the clones is absent; for the studies checked, an unresolved V gene accounts for under half, and the remainder has no known explanation. D and trimming come from the DNA, and the V and J calls and clone size come from that table. The sample contains more than 50,000 clones, 74% of them found a single time. The ten largest account for 4% to 5% of the sample.

The V end gives up 1 base and the J end 6 bases, leaving 7 bases in the junction not matched to a gene. CDR1 is given as SEHNR and CDR2 as FQNEAQ, both from the germline V gene (reference sequence). The CDR3 starts with the cysteine, ends with the phenylalanine, and has 15 residues. Only the CDR3 DNA is retained, 45 bases long and in frame from the first base. On this clone: The clone's antigen remains unknown. Nothing much larger sits one base from this clone, and base qualities are not available.

Sample time point, as interpreted from the label and publication: after anti-PD-1 therapy. Genomic DNA extracted from tumor biopsies or peripheral blood was used for bulk TCRbeta sequencing, with input ranging from roughly 616 ng to 6,004 ng. Histologically proven advanced or metastatic basal or squamous cell carcinoma was present in all patients, all of whom were poor candidates for surgical resection. Of the approximately 10 patients making up the basal cell carcinoma cohort, 7 to 9 underwent bulk tumor TCR sequencing. The sample consisted of PBMCs, taken after anti-PD-1 treatment. The V and J genes are TRBV7-9 and TRBJ2-7; 9 central bases correspond to TRBD2. The source is a human donor with basal cell carcinoma. This receptor has the CDR3 CASSLVPSGDFEQYF. The DNA sequence is as follows: TGTGCCAGCAGCTTAGTTCCTAGCGGGGACTTCGAGCAGTACTTC.